Each of the 23 T cell receptor beta chains below was sequenced from the same sample in a study of early T cells in non-severe SARS-CoV-2 infection. From the 5' RACE reads, TCRdb called clonotypes with MiXCR, one entry per CDR3 protein. This sample yields under 25,000 distinct CDR3 sequences, of which more than 3.5% are seen a single time; over 6.5% belongs to the top ten. The sequenced sample was whole blood. The receptors shown here come from an adult who was a healthcare worker with PCR-confirmed SARS-CoV-2 infection or an uninfected control (not recorded which).

This clonotype was counted many times. This chain connects TRBV19 to TRBJ1-5; D not certain. Germline CDR1 and CDR2: LNHDA and SQIVND (reference sequence). CDR3 length equals 14 residues. V was pared by 5 bases and J by 0 bases, with 8 bases between. Here the CDR3 DNA reads TGTGCCAGTAGTCATAGGGATAGCAATCAGCCCCAGCATTTT. Its translation is CASSHRDSNQPQHF.

Regarding this clonotype: An end of the junction differs from the germline gene, which may be a read error. The V gene is TRBV28, the J gene TRBJ2-1, with 14 bases that match TRBD2. Germline lookup yields CDR1 MDHEN and CDR2 SYDVKM. The CDR3 runs 18 residues. DNA for the CDR3: TGTGCCAGCAGTTCGTCAGGACTAGCGGGGGGCGCCTACAATGAGCAGCTCTTC. As protein: CASSSSGLAGGAYNEQLF. Full variable domain (remainder filled in from reference TRBV28 and TRBJ2-1): DVKVTQSSRYLVKRTGEKVFLECVQDMDHENMFWYRQDPGLGLRLIYFSYDVKMKEKGDIPEGYSVSREKKERFSLILESASTNQTSMYLCASSSSGLAGGAYNEQLFGPGTRLTVL.

In this sample, this clonotype turned up many times. The chain recombines TRBV4-3 with TRBJ1-1; possible D gene TRBD1, 6 bases. The ends were cut back, 4 bases at V and 1 base at J, with 22 bases in the middle. This CDR3 has 18 residues. CDR1 is LGHNA, CDR2 YSLEER, per germline. CDR3 sequence reads: CASSPYLGGLAENTEAFF. Here the CDR3 DNA reads TGCGCCAGCAGCCCTTACTTGGGGGGGCTGGCAGAGAACACTGAAGCTTTCTTT.

The rearrangement links TRBV27 to TRBJ2-7; 7 nucleotides line up with TRBD1. The J segment lost 6 bases and the V segment lost 6 bases, leaving 5 bases of the junction unmatched. This CDR3 spans 12 amino acids. Germline V CDR1 and CDR2: MNHEY, SMNVEV (reference sequence). Here the CDR3 reads CASREQGSEQYF. For the CDR3, the DNA is TGTGCCAGCAGGGAACAGGGGTCCGAGCAGTACTTC.

The table lists this clonotype with a few counts. V is TRBV4-3 and J is TRBJ2-5; the D gene could be TRBD1 or TRBD2 (5 bases each). The CDR3 length is 18 residues. Germline V lookup: CDR1 LGHNA, CDR2 YSLEER. V was clipped by 1 base and J by 5 bases, with 23 bases between them. This chain's CDR3 is CASSQGTPRDLLGETQYF. In nucleotides, the CDR3 is TGCGCCAGCAGCCAAGGAACCCCGAGGGACCTACTGGGGGAGACCCAGTACTTC.

In this sample, this clonotype turned up a few times. The V and J genes are TRBV6-1 and TRBJ1-5; TRBD1 is a possible D gene (5 bases). Trimming removed 3 bases from V and 4 bases from J, with 10 bases in between. CDR1 is MNHNS, CDR2 SASEGT, per germline. This CDR3 comprises 14 residues. DNA for the CDR3: TGTGCCAGCAGTGACCGGGGCTGGAATCAGCCCCAGCATTTT. Translation: CASSDRGWNQPQHF.

This clonotype was detected many times. The chain recombines TRBV18 with TRBJ2-7, with D uncertain. CDR3 length: 13 residues. V was cut by 2 bases and J by 6 bases, with 11 bases left in between. Germline V gene sequence: CDR1 KGHSH, CDR2 LQKENI. This chain's CDR3 is CASSPNSGREQYF. The CDR3 DNA is TGTGCCAGCTCACCAAATTCCGGGCGCGAGCAGTACTTC.

This clonotype was found many times. The V and J genes are TRBV7-8 and TRBJ2-3; 13 nucleotides line up with TRBD2. CDR1 and CDR2 from the germline V gene are SGHVS and FQNEAQ. The CDR3 runs to 16 residues. Trimming took 6 bases from V and 1 from J; bases not matched to a gene: 4. The CDR3 DNA is TGTGCCAGCAGAAGACTAGCGGGGGGCCGCACAGATACGCAGTATTTT. Residues: CASRRLAGGRTDTQYF.

In its sample, this clonotype was seen many times. The rearrangement links TRBV6-2 or TRBV6-3 to TRBJ1-2, with no clear D. Germline loops: CDR1 MNHEY, CDR2 SVGEGT. V dropped 6 bases and J dropped 4 bases, with 12 bases sitting between them. The length of the CDR3 is 13 residues. The CDR3, as DNA: TGTGCCAGCAGCCCATACGGGAGCTATGGCTACACCTTC. Amino acids: CASSPYGSYGYTF.

This clonotype was detected many times. The chain employs TRBV29-1 and TRBJ2-7, with D perhaps matching TRBD1 or TRBD2 (5 bases each). V lost 4 bases and J 2 bases, leaving 18 bases between the germline ends. Germline CDR1 SQVTM, CDR2 ANQGSEA. The CDR3 sequence is 15 residues long. In DNA form, the CDR3 reads TGCAGCGTTGCCCCCGGGACGGTGAGCCCCTACGAGCAGTACTTC. Translating it yields CSVAPGTVSPYEQYF.

This clonotype came up many times. The rearrangement joins TRBV6-2 or TRBV6-3 to TRBJ2-7, with TRBD2 matching over 15 bases. The V segment lost 0 bases and the J segment 7 bases; nucleotides outside the gene matches: 13. Germline V gene data show CDR1 as MNHEY and CDR2 as SVGEGT. The CDR3 has 19 amino acids. The CDR3 sequence is CASSYSGSWTSGGAGEQYF. CDR3 in DNA: TGTGCCAGCAGTTACTCGGGCTCCTGGACTAGCGGGGGGGCCGGAGAGCAGTACTTC.

This clonotype appeared a few times. The chain combines TRBV28 with TRBJ2-7; D is ambiguous. The CDR3 extends over 12 amino acids. V lost 1 base and J 4 bases, leaving 5 bases between the germline ends. Germline V CDR1 and CDR2: MDHEN, SYDVKM. The CDR3 loop reads CASSLYPYEQYF. CDR3 DNA sequence: TGTGCCAGCAGTTTATACCCTTACGAGCAGTACTTC. The complete variable domain, with remaining parts taken from reference TRBV28 and TRBJ2-7, reads DVKVTQSSRYLVKRTGEKVFLECVQDMDHENMFWYRQDPGLGLRLIYFSYDVKMKEKGDIPEGYSVSREKKERFSLILESASTNQTSMYLCASSLYPYEQYFGPGTRLTVT.

This clonotype was counted ten times or more. The rearrangement links TRBV7-2 to TRBJ1-1; 9 bases align to TRBD1. Germline V gene sequence: CDR1 SGHTA, CDR2 FQGNSA. J lost 1 base, V lost 5 bases, and 5 bases had no gene match. The CDR3 length is 15 residues. Written as DNA, the CDR3 is TGTGCCAGCAGCCGGGACAGGGACCGGAACACTGAAGCTTTCTTT. Amino acid sequence: CASSRDRDRNTEAFF.

This clonotype was detected many times. The rearrangement uses TRBV5-1 and TRBJ2-5; possibly TRBD1 for D (5 bases). CDR3 length: 14 amino acids. The ends were cut back, 4 bases at V and 2 bases at J, with 12 bases in the middle. CDR1 and CDR2 (germline): SGHRS, YFSETQ. CDR3 region: CASSEAPGQETQYF. The CDR3 coding sequence is TGCGCCAGCAGCGAGGCGCCAGGGCAAGAGACCCAGTACTTC.

This clonotype was recorded many times. The J gene is TRBJ2-4, the V gene TRBV28; 8 bases map to TRBD1. Trimming removed 5 bases from V and 0 bases from J; junction bases left unmatched: 3. Germline CDR1 MDHEN, CDR2 SYDVKM. This CDR3 has 15 residues. The DNA for the CDR3 is TGTGCCAGCAGTGTGACAGGGGAAGCCAAAAACATTCAGTACTTC. Translating it yields CASSVTGEAKNIQYF.

This chain joins TRBV4-2 and TRBJ2-1, with D tentatively TRBD1 or TRBD2 (5 bases each). Per germline, CDR1 LGHNA and CDR2 YNFKEQ. The ends were cut back, 1 base at V and 14 bases at J, with 15 bases in the middle. The CDR3 totals 13 residues. The CDR3 sequence is CASSQGDAGWEFF. The CDR3 DNA sequence: TGTGCCAGCAGCCAAGGGGACGCGGGCTGGGAGTTCTTC.

The sample holds many counts of this clonotype. V and J are TRBV5-1 and TRBJ2-5; no firm D call. Trimming removed 0 bases at V and 5 bases at J, with 8 bases between. CDR3 length equals 13 residues. Germline-derived CDR1 and CDR2 are SGHRS and YFSETQ. The CDR3 loop is CASSLGWYETQYF. The CDR3 DNA sequence: TGCGCCAGCAGCTTGGGCTGGTACGAGACCCAGTACTTC. Variable domain in full (rest from reference TRBV5-1 and TRBJ2-5): KAGVTQTPRYLIKTRGQQVTLSCSPISGHRSVSWYQQTPGQGLQFLFEYFSETQRNKGNFPGRFSGRQFSNSRSEMNVSTLELGDSALYLCASSLGWYETQYFGPGTRLLVL.

This clonotype showed up many times. The gene calls are TRBV6-5 and TRBJ1-6; D is unresolved. The CDR3 consists of 12 residues. Germline CDR1 and CDR2: MNHEY and SVGAGI. The V end was cut by 6 bases, the J end by 7 bases, with 7 bases between. This CDR3 reads CASSYRNSPLHF. The DNA for the CDR3 is TGTGCCAGCAGCTATCGAAATTCACCCCTCCACTTT.

The gene calls are TRBV18 and TRBJ1-5, with unresolved D. Germline V gives CDR1 KGHSH, CDR2 LQKENI. Trimming took off 3 bases at V and 4 bases at J, with 10 bases between the two ends. CDR3 size: 14 residues. CDR3 sequence reads: CASSPDLGNQPQHF. Here the CDR3 DNA reads TGTGCCAGCTCACCCGACCTGGGGAATCAGCCCCAGCATTTT.

This clonotype has a count of ten or more. This chain links TRBV12-3 or TRBV12-4 with TRBJ2-3; no firm D call. The CDR3 contains 13 residues. Trimming left V 3 bases short and J 1 base short, with 5 bases between. CDR3 bases: TGTGCCAGCAGTTTTGGCGGCACAGATACGCAGTATTTT. Translated, it gives CASSFGGTDTQYF.

The J gene is TRBJ2-1, the V gene TRBV7-2; D gene unclear. Trimming shortened V by 3 bases and J by 7 bases, and 7 bases separated the two germline ends. The CDR3 length is 12 residues. Looked up from germline, CDR1 is SGHTA and CDR2 is FQGNSA. The chain's CDR3 is CASSFADNEQFF. In DNA form, the CDR3 reads TGTGCCAGCAGCTTCGCCGATAATGAGCAGTTCTTC.

The chain joins TRBV12-3 or TRBV12-4 to TRBJ2-5, with a possible D match to TRBD2 (5 bases). This CDR3 is 12 amino acids long. The V gene lost 2 bases and the J gene lost 5 bases, with 6 bases spanning the gap. The CDR3 nucleotides are TGTGCCAGCAGTTTAAGGGAGGAGACCCAGTACTTC. Amino acids: CASSLREETQYF.

Ten or more counts support this clonotype. The J gene is TRBJ2-3, the V gene TRBV7-2; no clear D gene. Per germline, CDR1 SGHTA and CDR2 FQGNSA. The germline V and J ends were trimmed by 3 bases and 3 bases, with 4 bases remaining between them. This CDR3 has 12 residues. The CDR3 loop reads CASSFLTDTQYF. In DNA, the CDR3 is TGTGCCAGCAGCTTTCTGACAGATACGCAGTATTTT.